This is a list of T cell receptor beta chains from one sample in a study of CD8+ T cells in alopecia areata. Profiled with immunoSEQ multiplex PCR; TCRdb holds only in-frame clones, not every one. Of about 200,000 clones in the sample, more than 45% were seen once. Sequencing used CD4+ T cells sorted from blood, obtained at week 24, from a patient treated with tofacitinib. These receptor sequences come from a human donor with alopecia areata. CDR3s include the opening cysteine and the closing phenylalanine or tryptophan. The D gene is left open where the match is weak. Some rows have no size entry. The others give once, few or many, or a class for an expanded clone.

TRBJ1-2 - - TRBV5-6 TGTGCCAGCAGCTTGCGGCAGGGAAACTATGGCTACACCTTC CASSLRQGNYGYTF
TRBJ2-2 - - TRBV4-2 TGTGCCAGCAGCCTGGGGGCGGAGAACACCGGGGAGCTGTTTTTT CASSLGAENTGELFF
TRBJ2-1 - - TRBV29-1 TGCAGCGTTGAATGGGGCGATGAGCAGTTCTTC CSVEWGDEQFF
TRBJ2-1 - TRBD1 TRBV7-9 TGTGCCAGCAGCCGGACAGGGGGTTACAATGAGCAGTTCTTC CASSRTGGYNEQFF
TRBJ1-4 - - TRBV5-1 TGCGCCAGCAGCCCCGGGCCCAGGCCTGAAAAACTGTTTTTT CASSPGPRPEKLFF
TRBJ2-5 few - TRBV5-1 TGCGCCAGCAGCCTGAGCAACCAAGAGACCCAGTACTTC CASSLSNQETQYF
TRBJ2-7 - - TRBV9 TGTGCCAGCAGCCCCGGAGTTAAGGGGGACGAGCAGTACTTC CASSPGVKGDEQYF
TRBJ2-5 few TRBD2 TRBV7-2 TGTGCCAGCAGCTTTAGCGGGGGGCGGGAGACCCAGTACTTC CASSFSGGRETQYF
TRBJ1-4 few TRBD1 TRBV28 TGTGCCAGCAGTACATCTCCGGGACAGGGTGGCGAAAAACTGTTTTTT CASSTSPGQGGEKLFF
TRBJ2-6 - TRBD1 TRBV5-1 TGCGCCAGCAGCTTGGGGGACAGCTCTGGGGCCAACGTCCTGACTTTC CASSLGDSSGANVLTF
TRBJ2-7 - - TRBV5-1 TGCGCCAGCAGCTTGGGAGCCGAGCAGTACTTC CASSLGAEQYF
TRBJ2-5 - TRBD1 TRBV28 TGTGCCAGCAGTTCAGGACAGGGGGCGCGTGAGACCCAGTACTTC CASSSGQGARETQYF
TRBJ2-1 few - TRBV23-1 TGCGCCAGCAGTCAGGAGTACAATGAGCAGTTCTTC CASSQEYNEQFF
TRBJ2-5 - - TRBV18 TGTGCCAGCTCACCACGAGAGGGATCGGAAGAGACCCAGTACTTC CASSPREGSEETQYF
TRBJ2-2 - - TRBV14 TGTGCCAGCAGCCAAGATGCCCAGGGGACCTCAGAGCTGTTTTTT CASSQDAQGTSELFF
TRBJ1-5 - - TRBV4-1 TGCGCCAGCAGCCAATCAAGAGGAACAGGGCTTAATCAGCCCCAGCATTTT CASSQSRGTGLNQPQHF
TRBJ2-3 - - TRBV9 TGTGCCAGCAGCCCAGGAGCGCCGGGAGATACGCAGTATTTT CASSPGAPGDTQYF
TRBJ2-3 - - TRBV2 TGTGCCAGCATAGAAGGGGCCGGAGATACGCAGTATTTT CASIEGAGDTQYF
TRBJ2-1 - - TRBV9 TGTGCCAGCAGCCAATCGGCGGCAGAATACAATGAGCAGTTCTTC CASSQSAAEYNEQFF
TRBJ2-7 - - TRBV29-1 TGCAGCGTCGCTGATAACTACGAGCAGTACTTC CSVADNYEQYF
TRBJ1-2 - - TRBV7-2 TGTGCCAGCAGCTCGAGACCCTCCCCCTATGGCTACACCTTC CASSSRPSPYGYTF
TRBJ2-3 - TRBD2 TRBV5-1 TGCGCCAGCAGCTTGGATGGCGGGGGGGCCATAGATACGCAGTATTTT CASSLDGGGAIDTQYF
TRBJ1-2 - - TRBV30 TGTGCCCATGGAGTCCTCGGCTACACCTTC CAHGVLGYTF
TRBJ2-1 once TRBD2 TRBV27 TGTGCCAGCACCCCATTGCCCGGGACTAGCGGGAGGGCCGTTGAGCAGTTCTTC CASTPLPGTSGRAVEQFF